The next 18 T cell receptor beta chains were all read from a single sample in a study of T cells in Graves' hyperthyroidism and ophthalmopathy. There were TCR beta CDR3 regions amplified from RNA transcripts. The primer set for the first-round RT-PCR of the TCR CDR3 was HTBI. TCRdb recomputed calls from the multiplex PCR reads with MiXCR, one row per CDR3 protein. The sample comprises fewer than 350,000 distinct CDR3 sequences, approximately 12% of which are singletons, and 6.5% to 10% rests with the top ten. Input material: blood. These receptor sequences come from a woman aged 25 to 39 with Graves' hyperthyroidism that later progressed to Graves' ophthalmopathy.

About this clonotype itself: An end of the junction differs from the germline gene, which may be a read error. The chain carries TRBV28 and TRBJ1-1, with unresolved D. The germline CDR1 and CDR2 sequences are MDHEN and SYDVKM. There are 11 residues in the CDR3. The chain's CDR3 is CASTINTEASF. The CDR3 DNA sequence: TGTGCCAGCACCATCAACACTGAAGCTTCCTTT.

With regard to this clonotype: One end of the junction does not line up with germline, which may come from a read error. V and J are TRBV7-7 and TRBJ2-1; no clear D gene. Germline assignment: CDR1 SSHAT and CDR2 FNYEAQ (reference sequence). The CDR3 has 13 amino acids. For the CDR3, the DNA is TGTGCTAGCAGCTTAACAACCTACGGTGAGCAGTTCTTC. Residues: CASSLTTYGEQFF.

This clonotype was seen more than once but under ten times. J is TRBJ2-4 and V is TRBV7-2; 8 positions agree with TRBD2. The CDR3 is made up of 16 amino acids. The germline gives CDR1 SGHTA, CDR2 FQGNSA. Trimming took 5 bases from V and 0 from J; bases not matched to a gene: 6. The CDR3 DNA is TGTGCCAGCAGCCCGGGACTAGGGGTAGCCAAAAACATTCAGTACTTC. Its translation is CASSPGLGVAKNIQYF.

This clonotype was counted many times. V and J are TRBV6-2 or TRBV6-3 and TRBJ2-5; either TRBD1 or TRBD2 may fit D (5 bases each). V lost 2 bases and J lost 5, with 15 bases in between. The germline V gene encodes CDR1 MNHEY and CDR2 SVGEGT. CDR3 size: 15 residues. The CDR3 loop reads CASSYRGRLFETQYF. The CDR3, as DNA: TGTGCCAGCAGTTACCGGGGCAGGCTTTTCGAGACCCAGTACTTC.

This clonotype was counted ten times or more. The rearrangement joins TRBV27 to TRBJ2-3, with a weak D call TRBD1 (6 bases). This CDR3 contains 14 residues. Germline V gene data show CDR1 as MNHEY and CDR2 as SMNVEV (reference sequence). Deletions cut 5 bases from V and 3 bases from J, with 12 bases between. The CDR3 protein is CASSDTQGTDTQYF. CDR3 nucleotide sequence: TGTGCCAGCAGTGATACACAGGGTACAGATACGCAGTATTTT.

This clonotype came up many times. The V call is TRBV20-1, the J call TRBJ2-7; 11 bases agree with TRBD1. After removal of 2 bases from V and 3 bases from J, the junction contained 12 bases not matched to a gene. This CDR3 contains 17 residues. The germline V gene encodes CDR1 DFQATT and CDR2 SNEGSKA (reference sequence). The DNA of the CDR3 is TGCAGTGCTAGACGGAACGTAGGACAGGGGGCTCACTACGAGCAGTACTTC. Encoded protein: CSARRNVGQGAHYEQYF.

This clonotype was recorded a few times. This chain uses TRBV29-1 with TRBJ2-1, with 8 bases identical to TRBD1. The CDR3 length is 13 residues. V was pared by 4 bases and J by 8 bases, with 7 bases of the junction left unmatched. CDR1 SQVTM and CDR2 ANQGSEA come from the germline V gene. The chain's CDR3 is CSVVGQGFDEQFF. The DNA for the CDR3 is TGCAGCGTTGTCGGACAGGGTTTCGATGAGCAGTTCTTC.

This clonotype has ten or more counts. The chain combines TRBV7-9 with TRBJ2-7; D gene uncertain. The length of the CDR3 is 11 residues. Germline-derived CDR1 and CDR2 are SEHNR and FQNEAQ (reference sequence). V lost 4 bases to trimming and J lost 9 bases, with 10 bases between them. The CDR3 spells CASSSMGGQYF. CDR3 DNA: TGTGCCAGCAGCTCTATGGGCGGGCAGTACTTC.

This clonotype was detected ten times or more. This chain joins TRBV7-2 and TRBJ2-1, with D perhaps matching TRBD2 (6 bases). Trimming stripped 11 bases from V and 9 bases from J, with 23 bases between. This CDR3 has 14 residues. Per the germline V gene, CDR1 is SGHTA and CDR2 is FQGNSA. The CDR3 protein is CAVGRQAGDPEQFF. The CDR3 DNA reads as TGTGCCGTAGGACGTCAAGCGGGCGATCCTGAGCAGTTCTTC.

This clonotype was counted many times. The gene calls are TRBV6-1 and TRBJ2-7; 7 bases align to TRBD1. The V gene end was trimmed by 10 bases and the J gene end by 3 bases; junction bases not matched to a gene: 9. There are 13 residues in the CDR3. Germline V gene lookup returns CDR1 MNHNS and CDR2 SASEGT. The CDR3 region is CAIRDTGVYEQYF. The CDR3 nucleotides read TGTGCCATCAGAGATACAGGGGTCTACGAGCAGTACTTC.

This clonotype was detected ten times or more. This chain uses TRBV6-2 or TRBV6-3 with TRBJ2-7; no clear D gene. The V end was cut by 2 bases, the J end by 5 bases, with 13 bases between. The germline CDR1 and CDR2 sequences are MNHEY and SVGEGT. This CDR3 has 14 residues. The DNA for the CDR3 is TGTGCCAGCAGTTACGTACGGCAGTCGGACGAGCAGTACTTC. This gives the protein CASSYVRQSDEQYF.

The gene calls are TRBV6-2 or TRBV6-3 and TRBJ1-4; no reliable D call. There are 16 residues in the CDR3. CDR1 is MNHEY and CDR2 is SVGEGT in the germline V gene. Trimming cost V 2 bases and J 3 bases, with 13 bases left between them. The CDR3 is CASSYTDSGPNEKLFF. CDR3 nucleotide sequence: TGTGCCAGCAGTTACACCGATAGTGGGCCTAATGAAAAACTGTTTTTT.

This clonotype has ten or more counts. The V call is TRBV7-9, the J call TRBJ2-5, with 11 positions matching TRBD2. With V trimmed by 5 bases and J by 2 bases, 13 bases remained unmatched. The CDR3 spans 18 residues. Germline V CDR1 and CDR2: SEHNR, FQNEAQ (reference sequence). CDR3 sequence reads: CASSPATLTSGAQETQYF. CDR3 nucleotide sequence: TGTGCCAGCAGCCCTGCCACACTGACTAGCGGGGCTCAAGAGACCCAGTACTTC.

This clonotype was picked up many times. The chain has TRBV12-3 or TRBV12-4 and TRBJ1-4, with D maybe TRBD1 (6 bases). V dropped 7 bases and J dropped 3 bases, with 12 bases sitting between them. This CDR3 has 14 residues. The CDR3 protein is CASTPGGPNEKLFF. DNA of the CDR3: TGTGCCAGCACCCCGGGGGGCCCTAATGAAAAACTGTTTTTT.

Worth noting for this clonotype: A much larger clone differs by one base, so this may be a read error. J is TRBJ2-7 and V is TRBV12-3 or TRBV12-4, with TRBD2 as a possible D gene (6 bases). V shed 6 bases and J shed 6 bases, with 18 bases lying between them. The CDR3 is made up of 14 amino acids. The CDR3 protein is CASSFTDRESEQYF. The CDR3 nucleotides are TGTGCCAGCAGCTTTACTGACCGGGAGTCCGAGCAGTACTTC.

This clonotype was seen at least ten times. This rearrangement joins TRBV29-1 to TRBJ2-7; D may match TRBD1 or TRBD2 (5 bases each). The CDR3 spans 11 residues. CDR1 and CDR2 from the germline V gene are SQVTM and ANQGSEA. Trimming pared 6 bases from V and 3 bases from J, leaving 9 bases between. The CDR3 nucleotides are TGCAGCGTGGGGGTTAGCTACGAGCAGTACTTC. It translates to CSVGVSYEQYF.

This clonotype was observed a handful of times. The rearrangement joins TRBV6-5 to TRBJ2-7; D unclear. V was clipped by 0 bases and J by 0 bases, with 15 bases between them. The CDR3 consists of 17 residues. Germline V gene sequence: CDR1 MNHEY, CDR2 SVGAGI. CDR3 sequence reads: CASSYSISAGRSYEQYF. CDR3 DNA: TGTGCCAGCAGTTACTCGATTTCGGCAGGTCGCTCCTACGAGCAGTACTTC.

This clonotype showed up just a few times. V is TRBV13 and J is TRBJ2-1, with D maybe TRBD1 (5 bases). CDR1 and CDR2 from the germline V gene are PRHDT and FYEKMQ (reference sequence). The CDR3 has 14 amino acids. The V end lost 0 bases, the J end lost 2 bases, and 5 bases lay between the germline ends. The CDR3 sequence: CASSLGRAYNEQFF. The CDR3 region has the DNA TGTGCCAGCAGCTTAGGCAGGGCCTACAATGAGCAGTTCTTC.